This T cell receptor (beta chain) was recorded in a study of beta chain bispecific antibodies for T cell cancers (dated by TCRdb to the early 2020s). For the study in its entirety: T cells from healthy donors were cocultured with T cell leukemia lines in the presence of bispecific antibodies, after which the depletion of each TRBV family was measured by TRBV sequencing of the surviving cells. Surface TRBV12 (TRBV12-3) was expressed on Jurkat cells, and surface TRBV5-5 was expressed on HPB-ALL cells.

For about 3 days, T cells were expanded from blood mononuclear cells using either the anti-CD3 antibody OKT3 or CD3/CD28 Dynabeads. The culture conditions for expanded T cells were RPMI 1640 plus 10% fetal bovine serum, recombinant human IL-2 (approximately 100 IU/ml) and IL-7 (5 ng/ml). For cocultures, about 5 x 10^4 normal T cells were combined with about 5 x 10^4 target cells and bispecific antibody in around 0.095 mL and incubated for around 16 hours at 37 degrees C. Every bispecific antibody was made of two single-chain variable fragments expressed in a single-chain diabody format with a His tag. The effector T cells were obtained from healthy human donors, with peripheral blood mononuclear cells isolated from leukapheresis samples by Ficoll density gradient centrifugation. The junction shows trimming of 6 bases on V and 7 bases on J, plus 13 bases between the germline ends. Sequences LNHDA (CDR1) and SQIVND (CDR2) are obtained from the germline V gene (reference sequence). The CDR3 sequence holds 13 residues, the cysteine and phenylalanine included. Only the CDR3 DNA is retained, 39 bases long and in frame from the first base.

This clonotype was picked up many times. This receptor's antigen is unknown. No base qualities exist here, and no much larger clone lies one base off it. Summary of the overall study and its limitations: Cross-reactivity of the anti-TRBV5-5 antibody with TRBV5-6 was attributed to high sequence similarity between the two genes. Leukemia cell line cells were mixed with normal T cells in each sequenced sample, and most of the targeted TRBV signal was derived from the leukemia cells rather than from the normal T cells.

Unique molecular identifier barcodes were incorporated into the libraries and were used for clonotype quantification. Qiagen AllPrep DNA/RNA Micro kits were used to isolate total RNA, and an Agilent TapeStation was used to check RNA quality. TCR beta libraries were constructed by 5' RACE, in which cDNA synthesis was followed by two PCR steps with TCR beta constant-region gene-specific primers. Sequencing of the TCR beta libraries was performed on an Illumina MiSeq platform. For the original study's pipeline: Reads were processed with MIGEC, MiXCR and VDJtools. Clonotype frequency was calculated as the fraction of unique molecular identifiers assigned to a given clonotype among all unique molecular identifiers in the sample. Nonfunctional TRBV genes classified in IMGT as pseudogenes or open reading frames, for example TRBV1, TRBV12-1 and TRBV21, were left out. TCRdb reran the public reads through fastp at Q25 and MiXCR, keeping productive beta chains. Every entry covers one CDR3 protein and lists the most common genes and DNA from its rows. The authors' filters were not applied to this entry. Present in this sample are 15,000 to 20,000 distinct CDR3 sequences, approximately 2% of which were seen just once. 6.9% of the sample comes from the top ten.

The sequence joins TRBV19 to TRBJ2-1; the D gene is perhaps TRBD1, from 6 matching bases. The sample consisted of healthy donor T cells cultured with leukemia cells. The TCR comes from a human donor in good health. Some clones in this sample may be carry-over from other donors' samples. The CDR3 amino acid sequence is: CASRAGVINEQFF. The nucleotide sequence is TGTGCCAGTAGAGCAGGGGTGATTAATGAGCAGTTCTTC. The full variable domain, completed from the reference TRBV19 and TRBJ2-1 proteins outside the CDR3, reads DGGITQSPKYLFRKEGQNVTLSCEQNLNHDAMYWYRQDPGQGLRLIYYSQIVNDFQKGDIAEGYSVSREKKESFPLTVTSAQKNPTAFYLCASRAGVINEQFFGPGTRLTVL.